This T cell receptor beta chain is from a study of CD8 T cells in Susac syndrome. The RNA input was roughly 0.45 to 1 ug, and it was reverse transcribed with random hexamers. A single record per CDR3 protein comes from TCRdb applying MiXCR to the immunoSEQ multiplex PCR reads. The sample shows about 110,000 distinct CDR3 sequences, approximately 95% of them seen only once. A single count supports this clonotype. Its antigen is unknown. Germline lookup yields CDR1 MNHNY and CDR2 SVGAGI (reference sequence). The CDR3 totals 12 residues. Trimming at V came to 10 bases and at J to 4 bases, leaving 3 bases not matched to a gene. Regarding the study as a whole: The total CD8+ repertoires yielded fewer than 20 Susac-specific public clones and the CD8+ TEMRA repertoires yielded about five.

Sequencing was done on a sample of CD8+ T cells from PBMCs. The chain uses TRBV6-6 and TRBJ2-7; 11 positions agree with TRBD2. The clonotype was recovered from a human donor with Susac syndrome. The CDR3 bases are TGTGCCACGGGACTAGCGGTTTACGAGCAGTACTTC. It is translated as CATGLAVYEQYF.